This T cell receptor beta chain originates from a study of shared clonotypes between healthy human individuals (dated by TCRdb to about 2020). In the study overall: The cohort included three men and two women between 18 and 49 years of age. For each donor, CD4 naive and CD4 memory were each given three plates, CD8 naive was given two plates, and CD8 memory was given one plate. The study deeply sequenced blood TCR repertoires of five healthy adults to estimate repertoire size and the extent of clonotype sharing between individuals. Libraries were prepared and TCR repertoires were sequenced by different laboratories using diverse techniques, in order to increase sequencing depth and limit assay-specific biases. Between about 0.9 and 10 billion PBMCs per donor were obtained by leukapheresis. Broader findings and caveats from the paper: Pairwise subsampling indicated that sequencing depth was expected to affect the degree of clonotype sharing among donors. Larger estimated clonotype richness was generally found for naive subsets than for memory subsets. Because the study included only a small number of donors, the genetic and exposure-history diversity represented was limited. Compared with non-shared clonotypes, the clonotypes found in all four sorted-subset donors had higher generation probabilities. Rarefaction of sorted-subset datasets indicated incomplete sequencing despite the large sequencing depth. Sampling was restricted to blood, and TCR repertoires in tissues likely differ from the TCR repertoires found in blood. Across a few donors, about 4.5% of naive CD4, roughly 3.3% of naive CD8, around 2.5% of memory CD4, and under 0.45% of memory CD8 clonotypes were shared.

The CDR3 sequence holds 14 residues, the cysteine and phenylalanine included. Kept here is only the CDR3 DNA, which spans 42 bases and is read in frame from base 1. The V end loses 1 base and the J end loses 6 bases, and a stretch of 9 bases separates them. CDR1 and CDR2, looked up from the germline V gene, are MDHEN and SYDVKM. To note about this clone: Its specific antigen is unknown. One base away there is no much larger clone; base qualities are not given.

Using the deep immunoSEQ assay, TCR CDR3 regions were amplified from genomic DNA by multiplex PCR. Extracted genomic DNA from each cell subset was distributed evenly across all wells of several immunoSEQ 96-well plates, and each plate was treated as a replicate. For sorted subsets, each replicate PCR was loaded with roughly 190 ng genomic DNA, equivalent to about 30,000 T cell genomes. Purified libraries were quantified with a Qubit 3.0 fluorometer, sized on a Bioanalyzer 2100, and re-quantified with the KAPA Library Quantification kit. Every immunoSEQ 96-well plate was sequenced on a dedicated single-read 150-cycle Illumina NextSeq 550 flow cell. In the authors' own workflow: The immunoSEQ output contained only junctional sequences without quality scores, so filtering could not match that applied to full-length reads. Sequences were annotated with PyIR, a Python wrapper for IgBLAST v1.9, and V/J genes and CDR3 were assigned using IMGT germline references. Reads were filtered out if the reads had weak V/J assignments (E-value above 1e-6), no CDR3, stop codons, out-of-frame junctions, or ambiguous translated residues. V3J clonotypes were defined by identical inferred V gene, J gene, and CDR3 amino acid sequence. To compute the percentage overlap between repertoires, the number of shared unique clonotypes was divided by the size of the smaller repertoire. Repertoire richness was assessed with RTK rarefaction, the Chao1 estimator, and Recon v2.1 estimates of unobserved clonotypes. Generation probabilities were computed with OLGA for all TCRbeta clonotypes obtained by the gDNA method from a few donors. The table comes from immuneACCESS by way of TCRdb, which keeps in-frame sequences with V and J called. Part of the clones is missing from these tables; in studies checked, under half for an unresolved V gene and the rest for unknown reasons. The D gene and trimming were derived from the DNA, and the V and J assignments and clone size from that table. The sample profile shows 1.5 million to 2.5 million clones; less than 95% of them were found once. 0.95% to 1.5% of the sample is in the top ten clones.

For the CD8 naive samples, CD45RO-negative cells were positively selected for CCR7, yielding a CD45RA+CCR7+ population from which TemRA cells were excluded. The donors were healthy, HIV-negative adults who had no recently reported acute infections or vaccinations. All donors were Caucasian adults living in Nashville, Tennessee, USA. Blood was collected by leukapheresis, and PBMCs were isolated by Ficoll-Histopaque density gradient centrifugation and then cryopreserved in liquid nitrogen vapor phase. Purity and quantity of every magnetically sorted T cell population were checked by analytical flow cytometry. From each sorted fraction, genomic DNA was isolated and quantified by UV absorbance on a Nanodrop 2000c.

The TCR sequence derives from a man between 18 and 29 years old in good health. The source material was naive CD8+ T cells sorted from blood. Reading the label with the study, this specimen's cell subset or site is: CD45RA+CCR7+. The chain employs TRBV28 and TRBJ1-4, and the D gene may be TRBD1, 6 bases matching. The sequenced DNA is TGTGCCAGCAGTTTATTCGGGGGCGATGAAAAACTGTTTTTT. Protein translation: CASSLFGGDEKLFF.